This is a list of T cell receptor beta chains from one sample in a study of identical twins' blood T cells. TCRdb used MiXCR to reprocess the 5' RACE reads, holding one entry per CDR3 protein. The table has 400,000 or so distinct CDR3 sequences, more than 25% seen once. What was sequenced was PBMCs. The origin of the receptors is a woman aged 18-55 years in good health. CDR3s include the opening cysteine and the closing phenylalanine or tryptophan. A D gene is named only where the DNA matches it firmly. Clone size is stated in some rows and not others, as once, few, many or a class when expanded.

clone_size: few; v_call: TRBV5-1; d_call: .; j_call: TRBJ2-1; cdr3_nt: TGCGCCAGCAGCTTGGGGGGGATCTCCTACAATGAGCAGTTCTTC; cdr3_aa: CASSLGGISYNEQFF
clone_size: .; v_call: TRBV20-1; d_call: TRBD2; j_call: TRBJ2-1; cdr3_nt: TGCAGTGTAACGGGACTAGCGGGAGTGGATGAGCAGTTCTTC; cdr3_aa: CSVTGLAGVDEQFF
clone_size: .; v_call: TRBV19; d_call: TRBD1; j_call: TRBJ1-1; cdr3_nt: TGTGCCAGTAGTATAGGGTTTGGGACAGCCCTGAACACTGAAGCTTTCTTT; cdr3_aa: CASSIGFGTALNTEAFF
clone_size: .; v_call: TRBV12-3/TRBV12-4; d_call: .; j_call: TRBJ1-1; cdr3_nt: TGTGCCAGCGGGACCCACAGGGCTGAAGCTTTCTTT; cdr3_aa: CASGTHRAEAFF
clone_size: few; v_call: TRBV5-6; d_call: .; j_call: TRBJ1-5; cdr3_nt: TGTGCCAGCAGCTTGAGAGGGGTAAATCAGCCCCAGCATTTT; cdr3_aa: CASSLRGVNQPQHF
clone_size: .; v_call: TRBV18; d_call: .; j_call: TRBJ2-2; cdr3_nt: TGTGCCAGCTCACCACGTCTAGACACCGGGGAGCTGTTTTTT; cdr3_aa: CASSPRLDTGELFF
clone_size: .; v_call: TRBV11-2; d_call: .; j_call: TRBJ1-2; cdr3_nt: TGTGCCAGCACCCGAGACAGCTATGGCTACACCTTC; cdr3_aa: CASTRDSYGYTF
clone_size: .; v_call: TRBV6-2/TRBV6-3; d_call: TRBD2; j_call: TRBJ2-1; cdr3_nt: TGTGCCAGCAGTTATAGAGGTGGGACTAAAATTAATGAGCAGTTCTTC; cdr3_aa: CASSYRGGTKINEQFF
clone_size: .; v_call: TRBV7-8; d_call: TRBD2; j_call: TRBJ2-3; cdr3_nt: TGTGCCAGCAGCTTACTAGCGGGAGTAGGCAATACGCAGTATTTT; cdr3_aa: CASSLLAGVGNTQYF
clone_size: many; v_call: TRBV3-1; d_call: .; j_call: TRBJ1-3; cdr3_nt: TGTGCCAGCAGCCAAGGACGCTCTTCGGGAAACACCATATATTTT; cdr3_aa: CASSQGRSSGNTIYF